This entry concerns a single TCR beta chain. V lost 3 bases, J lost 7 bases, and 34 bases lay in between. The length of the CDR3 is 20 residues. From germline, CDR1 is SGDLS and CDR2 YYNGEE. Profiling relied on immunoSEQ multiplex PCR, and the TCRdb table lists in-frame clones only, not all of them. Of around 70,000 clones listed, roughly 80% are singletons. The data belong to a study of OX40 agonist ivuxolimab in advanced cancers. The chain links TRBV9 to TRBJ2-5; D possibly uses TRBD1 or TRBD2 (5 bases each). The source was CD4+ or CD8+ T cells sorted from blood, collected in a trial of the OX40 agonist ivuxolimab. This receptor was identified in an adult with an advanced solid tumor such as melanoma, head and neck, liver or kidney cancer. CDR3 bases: TGTGCCAGCAGCGGTACCGGAATGAGGGGCGACCCAGTTCCCGAGGCGACCCAGTACTTC. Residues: CASSGTGMRGDPVPEATQYF.